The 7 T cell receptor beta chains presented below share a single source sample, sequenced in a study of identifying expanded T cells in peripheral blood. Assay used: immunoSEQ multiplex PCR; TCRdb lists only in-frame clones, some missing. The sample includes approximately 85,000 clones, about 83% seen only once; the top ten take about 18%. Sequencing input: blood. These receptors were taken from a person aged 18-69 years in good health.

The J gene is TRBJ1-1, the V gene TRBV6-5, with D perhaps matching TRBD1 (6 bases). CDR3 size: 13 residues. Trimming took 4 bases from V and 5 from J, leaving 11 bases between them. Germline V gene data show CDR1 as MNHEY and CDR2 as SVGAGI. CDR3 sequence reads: CASSSGGETEAFF. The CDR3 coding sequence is TGTGCCAGCAGTTCTGGGGGCGAGACTGAAGCTTTCTTT.

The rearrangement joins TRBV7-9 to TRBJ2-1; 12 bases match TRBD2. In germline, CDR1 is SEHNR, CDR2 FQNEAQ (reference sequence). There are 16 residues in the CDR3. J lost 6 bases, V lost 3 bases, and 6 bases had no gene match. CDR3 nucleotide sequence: TGTGCCAGCAGCTTCCGGACTAGCGGGATTGGCAATGAGCAGTTCTTC. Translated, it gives CASSFRTSGIGNEQFF.

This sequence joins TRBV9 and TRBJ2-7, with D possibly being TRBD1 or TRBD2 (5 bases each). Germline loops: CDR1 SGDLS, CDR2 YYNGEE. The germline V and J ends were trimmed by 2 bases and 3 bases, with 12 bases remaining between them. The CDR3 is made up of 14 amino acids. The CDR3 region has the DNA TGTGCCAGCAGCGTGGGGTGGGGGAACTACGAGCAGTACTTC. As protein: CASSVGWGNYEQYF.

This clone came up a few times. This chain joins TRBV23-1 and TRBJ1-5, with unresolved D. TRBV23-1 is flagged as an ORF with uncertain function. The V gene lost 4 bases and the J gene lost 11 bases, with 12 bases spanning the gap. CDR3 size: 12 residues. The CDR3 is CASSRLRGAQHF. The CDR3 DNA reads TGCGCCAGCAGTCGCCTTCGGGGAGCCCAGCATTTT.

CDR3 protein: CASSFSGTPSGSNIQYF. CDR3 nucleotides: TGTGCCAGCAGTTTTTCGGGGACGCCTAGCGGGAGCAACATTCAGTACTTC. The chain is built from TRBV28 and TRBJ2-4; 10 positions agree with TRBD2. Per the germline V gene, CDR1 is MDHEN and CDR2 is SYDVKM. J gave up 7 bases and V 3 bases, and 12 bases lay outside the gene matches. This CDR3 has 17 amino acids.

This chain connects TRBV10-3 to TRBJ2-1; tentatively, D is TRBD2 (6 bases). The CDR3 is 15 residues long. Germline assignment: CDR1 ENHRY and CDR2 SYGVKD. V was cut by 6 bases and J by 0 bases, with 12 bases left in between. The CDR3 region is CAIRSTGDSYNEQFF. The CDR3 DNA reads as TGTGCCATCAGAAGTACGGGGGACTCCTACAATGAGCAGTTCTTC.

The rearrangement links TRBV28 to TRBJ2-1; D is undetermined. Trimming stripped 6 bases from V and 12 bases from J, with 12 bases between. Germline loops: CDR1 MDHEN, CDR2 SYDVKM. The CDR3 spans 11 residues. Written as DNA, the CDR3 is TGTGCCAGCAGCGTCGAACACAGGCAGTTCTTC. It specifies CASSVEHRQFF.